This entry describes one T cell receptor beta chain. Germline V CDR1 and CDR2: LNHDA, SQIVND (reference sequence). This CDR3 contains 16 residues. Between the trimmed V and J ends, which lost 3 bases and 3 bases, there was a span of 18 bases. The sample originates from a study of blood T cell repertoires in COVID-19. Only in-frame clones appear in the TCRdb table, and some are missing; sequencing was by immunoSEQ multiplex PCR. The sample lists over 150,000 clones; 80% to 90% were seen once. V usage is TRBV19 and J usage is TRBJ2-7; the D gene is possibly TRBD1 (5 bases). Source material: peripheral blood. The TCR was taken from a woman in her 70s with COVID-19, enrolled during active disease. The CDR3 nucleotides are TGTGCCAGTAGTATCCAGGGCGCTGGAAATTTCTACGAGCAGTACTTC. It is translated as CASSIQGAGNFYEQYF.